The 22 T cell receptor beta chains presented below share a single source sample, sequenced in a study of blood T cell repertoires in COVID-19. The repertoire was sequenced with immunoSEQ multiplex PCR; TCRdb's copy has only in-frame clones and lacks some. The table lists 200,000 or so clones, around 81% of them singletons. The sample consisted of PBMCs or T cells enriched from blood (not recorded which). Receptor source: a man aged 35 to 55 who had recovered from COVID-19.

V is TRBV6-1 and J is TRBJ1-5; 9 positions agree with TRBD1. From germline, CDR1 is MNHNS and CDR2 SASEGT. Trimming took 3 bases from V and 7 from J; bases not matched to a gene: 10. The CDR3 consists of 16 residues. The CDR3 region has the DNA TGTGCCAGCAGTGATGACGGGACAGGGAGGTGGCAGCCCCAGCATTTT. Protein: CASSDDGTGRWQPQHF.

The chain combines TRBV18 with TRBJ1-1; TRBD1 is a possible D gene (6 bases). The CDR3 runs 13 residues. Trimming stripped 5 bases from V and 7 bases from J, with 14 bases between. Germline lookup yields CDR1 KGHSH and CDR2 LQKENI. The CDR3 coding sequence is TGTGCCAGCTCAGGTGGGACAATTGGTGAAGCTTTCTTT. Protein product: CASSGGTIGEAFF.

The table lists this clone with a count of one. V gene TRBV10-3 combines with J gene TRBJ1-2; D gene ambiguous. Germline values: CDR1 ENHRY, CDR2 SYGVKD. V lost 2 bases and J 4 bases, leaving 8 bases between the germline ends. The CDR3 sequence is 13 residues long. CDR3 residues: CAISEAGIYGYTF. DNA of the CDR3: TGTGCCATCAGTGAGGCAGGCATCTATGGCTACACCTTC.

This rearrangement joins TRBV6-5 to TRBJ1-1; D possibly corresponds to TRBD1 (5 bases). The V gene's germline CDR1 is MNHEY and CDR2 SVGAGI. CDR3 length equals 14 residues. V lost 6 bases, J lost 5 bases, and 16 bases lay in between. CDR3 coding DNA: TGTGCCAGCAGCCTACTCCAGGGTAGAACTGAAGCTTTCTTT. It yields the protein CASSLLQGRTEAFF.

The V and J genes are TRBV9 and TRBJ2-7; 7 positions match TRBD1. In germline, CDR1 is SGDLS, CDR2 YYNGEE. The CDR3 runs 16 residues. Losses at the gene ends were 4 bases for V and 5 bases for J; bases not matched to a gene: 15. The CDR3 protein is CASSPQTGVSPHEQYF. In DNA form, the CDR3 reads TGTGCCAGCAGCCCACAAACAGGGGTAAGCCCCCACGAGCAGTACTTC.

The CDR3 DNA reads as TGTGCCAGCAGTGAATTCAGGGATTCACCCCTCCACTTT. Translation: CASSEFRDSPLHF. V usage is TRBV6-1 and J usage is TRBJ1-6; a possible D gene is TRBD1 (5 bases). The CDR3 runs 13 residues. The ends were cut back, 2 bases at V and 8 bases at J, with 7 bases in the middle. Looked up from germline, CDR1 is MNHNS and CDR2 is SASEGT.

The chain is built from TRBV5-1 and TRBJ1-1; the match to TRBD1 covers 8 bases. The germline V gene has CDR1 SGHRS and CDR2 YFSETQ. This CDR3 is 15 amino acids long. V gave up 4 bases and J gave up 5 bases; unmatched junction bases: 10. This CDR3 is CASSPTAGGITEAFF. For the CDR3, the DNA is TGCGCCAGCAGCCCGACGGCAGGGGGCATTACTGAAGCTTTCTTT.

The rearrangement uses TRBV7-3 and TRBJ2-1; 13 bases match TRBD2. Germline V gene lookup returns CDR1 SGHTA and CDR2 FQGTGA. J gave up 12 bases and V 4 bases, and 6 bases lay outside the gene matches. This CDR3 spans 14 amino acids. The CDR3 DNA follows: TGTGCCAGCAGCTCGGGACTAGCGGGGCCGGGGCAGTTCTTC. Its protein product is CASSSGLAGPGQFF.

V usage is TRBV2 and J usage is TRBJ1-6; no clear D gene. Trimming stripped 7 bases from V and 6 bases from J, with 16 bases between. Germline values: CDR1 SNHLY, CDR2 FYNNEI. The CDR3 runs to 15 residues. DNA for the CDR3: TGTGCCAGCACATTTGACGGACTCGGTAATTCACCCCTCCACTTT. It yields the protein CASTFDGLGNSPLHF.

CDR3 residues: CASSADRGFYGYTF. CDR3 nucleotides: TGCGCCAGCAGCGCCGACAGGGGCTTTTATGGCTACACCTTC. This chain links TRBV5-1 with TRBJ1-2; 8 bases match TRBD1. The J segment lost 5 bases and the V segment lost 4 bases, leaving 7 bases of the junction unmatched. The CDR3 contains 14 residues. The germline V gene encodes CDR1 SGHRS and CDR2 YFSETQ.

The genes are TRBV11-2 and TRBJ1-4, with a possible D match to TRBD1 (6 bases). Germline values: CDR1 SGHAT, CDR2 FQNNGV. Trimming took off 5 bases at V and 0 bases at J, with 13 bases between the two ends. There are 16 residues in the CDR3. CDR3 nucleotide sequence: TGTGCCAGCAGCCCCGGGACATTTGCAACTAATGAAAAACTGTTTTTT. Protein: CASSPGTFATNEKLFF.

This clone was counted once. The chain uses TRBV7-2 and TRBJ2-4; TRBD2 might be the D (6 bases). Germline lookup yields CDR1 SGHTA and CDR2 FQGNSA. Deletions cut 1 base from V and 3 bases from J, with 13 bases between. This CDR3 has 16 residues. In nucleotides, the CDR3 is TGTGCCAGCAGCTTAGGCGGGGCCAGTGGCAAAAACATTCAGTACTTC. Its protein is CASSLGGASGKNIQYF.

The V and J genes are TRBV5-5 and TRBJ1-1; 9 bases are shared with TRBD1. The germline V gene encodes CDR1 SGHKS and CDR2 YYEKEE (reference sequence). Unmatched junction bases numbered 5, after V lost 3 bases and J lost 5 bases. This CDR3 has 14 amino acids. In DNA form, the CDR3 reads TGTGCCAGCAGCTGGGTAGGACAGGGGACTGAAGCTTTCTTT. Translation gives CASSWVGQGTEAFF. Together with reference TRBV5-5 and TRBJ1-1, the CDR3 gives the full variable domain: DAGVTQSPTHLIKTRGQQVTLRCSPISGHKSVSWYQQVLGQGPQFIFQYYEKEERGRGNFPDRFSARQFPNYSSELNVNALLLGDSALYLCASSWVGQGTEAFFGQGTRLTVV.

This chain uses TRBV4-2 with TRBJ1-3; 9 positions match TRBD1. Trimming took 4 bases from V and 1 from J; bases not matched to a gene: 11. The CDR3 runs to 18 residues. Germline CDR1 reads LGHNA; CDR2 reads YNFKEQ. The CDR3 DNA follows: TGTGCCAGCAGCCTTACAGGGGGCGCAGAAAGATCTGGAAACACCATATATTTT. This encodes CASSLTGGAERSGNTIYF.

The chain carries TRBV4-1 and TRBJ1-5; D gene uncertain. The CDR3 spans 15 residues. Germline values: CDR1 MGHRA, CDR2 YSYEKL. Trimming took 1 base from V and 5 from J, leaving 12 bases between them. The CDR3: CASSQGAHGYQPQHF. DNA for the CDR3: TGCGCCAGCAGCCAAGGGGCACATGGGTATCAGCCCCAGCATTTT.

The V and J genes are TRBV7-9 and TRBJ1-1; the D is unclear. Trimming pared 0 bases from V and 2 bases from J, leaving 16 bases between. In germline, CDR1 is SEHNR, CDR2 FQNEAQ (reference sequence). The CDR3 covers 17 residues. DNA for the CDR3: TGTGCCAGCAGCTTAGCGCGCCCGGTCCTAGGAAACACTGAAGCTTTCTTT. It translates to CASSLARPVLGNTEAFF.

The chain joins TRBV7-8 to TRBJ1-2; 8 bases map to TRBD1. Germline V gene data show CDR1 as SGHVS and CDR2 as FQNEAQ. With V trimmed by 6 bases and J by 7 bases, 13 bases remained unmatched. The CDR3 extends over 15 amino acids. The CDR3 nucleotides read TGTGCCAGCAGTAAGCCCGGACAGGGAAAAGGTGGCTACACCTTC. As protein: CASSKPGQGKGGYTF.

The gene calls are TRBV30 and TRBJ2-2; D not certain. Germline V gives CDR1 GTSNPN, CDR2 SVGIG (reference sequence). The V and J ends lost 1 base and 13 bases respectively, with 10 bases between them. This CDR3 comprises 11 residues. The CDR3 DNA is TGTGCCTGGAGTGGTAGCTTTGGGCTGTTTTTT. It translates to CAWSGSFGLFF.

This rearrangement joins TRBV4-3 to TRBJ2-4, with a possible D match to TRBD1 (8 bases). The V end lost 1 base, the J end lost 9 bases, and 13 bases lay between the germline ends. Germline CDR1 LGHNA, CDR2 YSLEER. The CDR3 is 14 amino acids. Here the CDR3 reads CASSQGQGRGIQYF. CDR3 nucleotide sequence: TGCGCCAGCAGCCAAGGACAGGGGAGGGGCATTCAGTACTTC.

The chain recombines TRBV18 with TRBJ1-1; D might be TRBD1 (6 bases). Germline CDR1 is KGHSH and CDR2 is LQKENI. V lost 2 bases, J lost 2 bases, and 12 bases lay in between. There are 15 residues in the CDR3. CDR3 residues: CASSPNGTPNTEAFF. In DNA form, the CDR3 reads TGTGCCAGCTCACCAAATGGGACACCCAACACTGAAGCTTTCTTT.

The chain recombines TRBV4-1 with TRBJ2-3; 7 bases map to TRBD2. V gave up 4 bases and J gave up 0 bases; unmatched junction bases: 4. The CDR3 extends over 15 amino acids. The germline CDR1 and CDR2 sequences are MGHRA and YSYEKL. The CDR3 coding sequence is TGCGCCAGCAGCCTTGGACTAGTTAGCACAGATACGCAGTATTTT. Amino acid sequence: CASSLGLVSTDTQYF.

The CDR3, as DNA: TGTGCCAGCAGCTGGCCTAGCACAGATACGCAGTATTTT. This sequence encodes CASSWPSTDTQYF. The rearrangement links TRBV7-2 to TRBJ2-3; D unresolved. This CDR3 comprises 13 residues. Trimming removed 4 bases from V and 0 bases from J, with 5 bases in between. Germline CDR1 is SGHTA and CDR2 is FQGNSA.